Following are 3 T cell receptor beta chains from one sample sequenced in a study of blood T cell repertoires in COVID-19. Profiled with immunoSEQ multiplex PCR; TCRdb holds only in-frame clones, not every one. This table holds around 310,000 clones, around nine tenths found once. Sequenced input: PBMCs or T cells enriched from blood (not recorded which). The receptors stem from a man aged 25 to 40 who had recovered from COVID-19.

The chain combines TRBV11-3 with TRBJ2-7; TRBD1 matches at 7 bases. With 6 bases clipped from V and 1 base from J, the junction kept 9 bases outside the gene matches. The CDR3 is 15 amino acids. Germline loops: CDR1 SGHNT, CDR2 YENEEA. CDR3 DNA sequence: TGTGCCAGCAGGCCGTCCGGGACAGAATCCTACGAGCAGTACTTC. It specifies CASRPSGTESYEQYF.

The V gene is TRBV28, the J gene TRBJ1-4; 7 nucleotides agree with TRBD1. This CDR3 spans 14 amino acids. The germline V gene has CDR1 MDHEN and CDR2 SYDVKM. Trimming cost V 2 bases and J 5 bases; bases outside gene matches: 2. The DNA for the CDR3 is TGTGCCAGCAGTTTACGACAGGGCAATGAAAAACTGTTTTTT. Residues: CASSLRQGNEKLFF.

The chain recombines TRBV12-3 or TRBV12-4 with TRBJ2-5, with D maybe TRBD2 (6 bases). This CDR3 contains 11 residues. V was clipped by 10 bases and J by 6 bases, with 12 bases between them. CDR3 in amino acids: CAIQRGKTQYF. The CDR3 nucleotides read TGTGCCATCCAACGCGGGAAGACCCAGTACTTC.